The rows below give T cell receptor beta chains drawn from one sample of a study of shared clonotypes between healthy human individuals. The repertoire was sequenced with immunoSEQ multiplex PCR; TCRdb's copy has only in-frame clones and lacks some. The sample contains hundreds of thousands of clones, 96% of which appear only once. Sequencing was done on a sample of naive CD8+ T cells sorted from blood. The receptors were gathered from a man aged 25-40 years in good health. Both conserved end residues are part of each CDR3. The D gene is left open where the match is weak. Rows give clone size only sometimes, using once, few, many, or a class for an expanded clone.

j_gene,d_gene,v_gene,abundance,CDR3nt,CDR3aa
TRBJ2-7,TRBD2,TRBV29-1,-,TGCAGCGTTGAAGACCCCGGGACTAGCGGAGTCTACGAGCAGTACTTC,CSVEDPGTSGVYEQYF
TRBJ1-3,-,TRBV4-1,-,TGCGCCAGCAGCCCCGTTTATCCAACTGGAAACACCATATATTTT,CASSPVYPTGNTIYF
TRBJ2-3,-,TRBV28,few,TGTGCCAGCAGTTTATTGGGGAACACAGATACGCAGTATTTT,CASSLLGNTDTQYF
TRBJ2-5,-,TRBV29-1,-,TGCAGCGTTGAAGACAGAAGCCAAGAGACCCAGTACTTC,CSVEDRSQETQYF
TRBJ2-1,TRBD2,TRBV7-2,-,TGTGCCAGCAGCTTAAGCGGGATGGTGAATGAGCAGTTCTTC,CASSLSGMVNEQFF
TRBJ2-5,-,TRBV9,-,TGTGCCAGCAGCGTAGGGACCATAAACCAAGAGACCCAGTACTTC,CASSVGTINQETQYF
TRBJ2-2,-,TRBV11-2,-,TGTGCCAGCAGCTTCGGGGAGGGGGACACCGGGGAGCTGTTTTTT,CASSFGEGDTGELFF
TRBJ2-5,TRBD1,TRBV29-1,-,TGCAGCGTCCCCCCGGACAGGGTAAAATGGGAGACCCAGTACTTC,CSVPPDRVKWETQYF
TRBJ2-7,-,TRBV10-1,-,TGCGCCAGCAGTGAGGGGTTAGCGTACGAGCAGTACTTC,CASSEGLAYEQYF
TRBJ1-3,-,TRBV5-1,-,TGCGCCAGCAGCTTGTCGACAGGACCCTCTGGAAACACCATATATTTT,CASSLSTGPSGNTIYF
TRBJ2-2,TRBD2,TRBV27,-,TGTGCCAGCAGTCTGCCAGCGGGAGGGCCAACCGGGGAGCTGTTTTTT,CASSLPAGGPTGELFF
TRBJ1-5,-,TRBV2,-,TGTGCCAGCAGTGTGACAGAATCTAATCAGCCCCAGCATTTT,CASSVTESNQPQHF
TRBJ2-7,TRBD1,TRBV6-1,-,TGTGCCAGCAGGACAGGGCCGATGTACGAGCAGTACTTC,CASRTGPMYEQYF
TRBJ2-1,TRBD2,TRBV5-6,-,TGTGCCAGCAGCTTCGGGACTAGCGGGAGAGTGGAGGTCTTC,CASSFGTSGRVEVF
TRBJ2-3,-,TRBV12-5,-,TGTGCTAGTGGAACAGACAGTCTGGGTGAAGATACGCAGTATTTT,CASGTDSLGEDTQYF
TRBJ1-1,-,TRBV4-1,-,TGCGCCAGCAGCCGCGCCGGGACGGCGAACACTGAAGCTTTCTTT,CASSRAGTANTEAFF
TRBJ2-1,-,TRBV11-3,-,TGTGCCAGCAGCTTCCCGGGGGCGGGGCAGTTCTTC,CASSFPGAGQFF
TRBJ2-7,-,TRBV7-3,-,TGTGCCAGCAGCTTCGACCATTCCTACGAGCAGTACTTC,CASSFDHSYEQYF
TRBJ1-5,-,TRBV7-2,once,TGTGCCAGCAGCTTGGTTGCTTCTGGCAATCAGCCCCAGCATTTT,CASSLVASGNQPQHF
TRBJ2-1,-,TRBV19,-,TGTGCCAGTAGTATCGGAGAGGGGGGGTCCTCCTACAATGAGCAGTTCTTC,CASSIGEGGSSYNEQFF
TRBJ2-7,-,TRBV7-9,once,TGTGCCAGCAGCTTAGTGGGTTTCTACGAGCAGTACTTC,CASSLVGFYEQYF
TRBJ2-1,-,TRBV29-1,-,TGCAGCGTTGTAACAGGTCTTTACAATGAGCAGTTCTTC,CSVVTGLYNEQFF
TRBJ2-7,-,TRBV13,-,TGTGCCAGCAGTATTGGTCCCAGTTACGAGCAGTACTTC,CASSIGPSYEQYF
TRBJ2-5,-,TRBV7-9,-,TGTGCCAGCAGCTTAGTCACAACACCCCAAGAGACCCAGTACTTC,CASSLVTTPQETQYF
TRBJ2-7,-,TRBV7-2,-,TGTGCCAGCAGCTTTAATAACTACGAGCAGTACTTC,CASSFNNYEQYF
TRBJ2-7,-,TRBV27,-,TGTGCCAGCAGTCCTGAAGGGGCCGCGAGATCCTACGAGCAGTACTTC,CASSPEGAARSYEQYF
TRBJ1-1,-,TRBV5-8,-,TGTGCCAGCAGCTTGGTGCCGGGGATGAACACTGAAGCTTTCTTT,CASSLVPGMNTEAFF
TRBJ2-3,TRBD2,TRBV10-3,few,TGTGCCATCAGTGACCCCGGGACTAGCGGTACGCAGTATTTT,CAISDPGTSGTQYF
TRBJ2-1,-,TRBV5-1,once,TGCGCCAGCAGCTTGTTACGGAACAATGAGCAGTTCTTC,CASSLLRNNEQFF
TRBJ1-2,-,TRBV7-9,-,TGTGCCAGCAGCTTAGGTGGCGGGGATGGCTACACCTTC,CASSLGGGDGYTF
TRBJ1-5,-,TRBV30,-,TGTGCCTGGAGTGTTGGAAGTAGTGGCAATCAGCCCCAGCATTTT,CAWSVGSSGNQPQHF
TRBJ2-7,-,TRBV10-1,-,TGCGCCAGCAGTGGTACCGCAGGCGTGAGGGAGCAGTACTTC,CASSGTAGVREQYF
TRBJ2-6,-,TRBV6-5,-,TGTGCCAGCAGTTACGACAGCTTCTCTGGGGCCAACGTCCTGACTTTC,CASSYDSFSGANVLTF
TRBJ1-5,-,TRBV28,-,TGTGCCAGCAGTTTATTGGTCGGCAATCAGCCCCAGCATTTT,CASSLLVGNQPQHF
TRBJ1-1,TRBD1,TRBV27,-,TGTGCCAGCCGACAGGGGAACACTGAAGCTTTCTTT,CASRQGNTEAFF
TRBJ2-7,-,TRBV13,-,TGTGCCAGCAGCCTTCAGTTACAGGGTCTCTACGAGCAGTACTTC,CASSLQLQGLYEQYF
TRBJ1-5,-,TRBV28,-,TGTGCCAGCGCGCGGGGTCAGCCCCAGCATTTT,CASARGQPQHF
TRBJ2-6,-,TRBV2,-,TGTGCCCCCAGGACAAGGAGCTCTGGGGCCAACGTCCTGACTTTC,CAPRTRSSGANVLTF
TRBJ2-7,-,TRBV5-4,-,TGTGCCAGCAGCTTGGGTCAGGGTAACGAGCAGTACTTC,CASSLGQGNEQYF
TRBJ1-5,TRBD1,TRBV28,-,TGTGCCAGCAGTTTATCGGGACAGTCGCATCAGCCCCAGCATTTT,CASSLSGQSHQPQHF
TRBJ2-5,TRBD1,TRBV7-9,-,TGTGCCAGCAGCTTAGATCAAAGGGACAGGGGGCTCGAGACCCAGTACTTC,CASSLDQRDRGLETQYF
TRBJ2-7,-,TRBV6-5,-,TGTGCCAGCAGCCCTGGGGGCACCGAGCAGTACTTC,CASSPGGTEQYF
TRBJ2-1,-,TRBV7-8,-,TGTGCCAGCAGCTCTTTCCCGGGACGCTCGGGCGATGAGCAGTTCTTC,CASSSFPGRSGDEQFF
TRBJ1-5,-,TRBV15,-,TGTGCCACCAGCAGAGACCCCTTTGGAAATCAGCCCCAGCATTTT,CATSRDPFGNQPQHF
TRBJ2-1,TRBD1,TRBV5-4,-,TGTGCCAGCAGCTCGACAGGGGGTAGGGATGAGCAGTTCTTC,CASSSTGGRDEQFF
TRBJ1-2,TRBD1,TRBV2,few,TGTGCCAGCAGTGATGGGACAGGGTACGCTGGCTACACCTTC,CASSDGTGYAGYTF
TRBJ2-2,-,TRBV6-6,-,TGTGCCAGCAGCTTAACAGGGTCCCGGTACACCGGGGAGCTGTTTTTT,CASSLTGSRYTGELFF
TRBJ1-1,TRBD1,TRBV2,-,TGTGCCAGCAGTACCTTCGACAGGGGCACTGAAGCTTTCTTT,CASSTFDRGTEAFF
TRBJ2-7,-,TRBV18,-,TGTGCCAGCTCACCTACTCCCAGCACGGGGCGATCGTCCTACGAGCAGTACTTC,CASSPTPSTGRSSYEQYF
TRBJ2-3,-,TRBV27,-,TGTGCCAGCAGCTTTCTCCGGGGGCTCACAGATACGCAGTATTTT,CASSFLRGLTDTQYF
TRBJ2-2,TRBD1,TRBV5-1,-,TGCGCCAGCAGCAAGGGACAGGAGTACACCGGGGAGCTGTTTTTT,CASSKGQEYTGELFF